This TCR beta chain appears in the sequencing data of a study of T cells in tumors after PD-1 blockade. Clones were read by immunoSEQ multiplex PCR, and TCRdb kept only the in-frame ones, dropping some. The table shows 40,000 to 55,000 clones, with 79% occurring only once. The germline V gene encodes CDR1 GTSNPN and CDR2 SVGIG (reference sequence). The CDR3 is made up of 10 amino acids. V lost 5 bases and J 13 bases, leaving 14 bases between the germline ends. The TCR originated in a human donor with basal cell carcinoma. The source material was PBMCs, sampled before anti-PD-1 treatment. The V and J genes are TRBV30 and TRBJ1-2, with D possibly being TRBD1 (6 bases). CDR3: CAWGNRVRTF. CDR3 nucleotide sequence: TGTGCCTGGGGAAACAGGGTCCGCACCTTC. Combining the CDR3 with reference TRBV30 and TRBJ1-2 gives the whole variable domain SQTIHQWPATLVQPVGSPLSLECTVEGTSNPNLYWYRQAAGRGLQLLFYSVGIGQISSEVPQNLSASRPQDRQFILSSKKLLLSDSGFYLCAWGNRVRTFGSGTRLTVV.